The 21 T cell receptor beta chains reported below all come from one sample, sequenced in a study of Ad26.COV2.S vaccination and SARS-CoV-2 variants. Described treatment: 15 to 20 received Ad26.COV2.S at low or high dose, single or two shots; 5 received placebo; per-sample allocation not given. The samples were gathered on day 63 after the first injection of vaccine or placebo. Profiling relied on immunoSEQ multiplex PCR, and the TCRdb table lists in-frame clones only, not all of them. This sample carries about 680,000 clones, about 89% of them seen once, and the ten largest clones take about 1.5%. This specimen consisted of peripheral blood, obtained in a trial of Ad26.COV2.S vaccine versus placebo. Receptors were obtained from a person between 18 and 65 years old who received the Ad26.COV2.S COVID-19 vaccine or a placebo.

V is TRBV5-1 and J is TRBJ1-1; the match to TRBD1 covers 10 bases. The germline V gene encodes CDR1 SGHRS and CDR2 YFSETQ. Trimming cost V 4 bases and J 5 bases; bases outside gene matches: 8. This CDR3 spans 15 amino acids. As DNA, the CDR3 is TGCGCCAGCAGCGGAAGACAGGGGGCATATACTGAAGCTTTCTTT. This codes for CASSGRQGAYTEAFF.

The CDR3 loop reads CASSIWGQGPDYGYTF. Written as DNA, the CDR3 is TGTGCCAGTAGTATATGGGGGCAGGGGCCGGACTATGGCTACACCTTC. The rearrangement joins TRBV19 to TRBJ1-2; maybe TRBD1 (6 bases). Trimming pared 2 bases from V and 3 bases from J, leaving 16 bases between. There are 16 residues in the CDR3. Germline V CDR1 and CDR2: LNHDA, SQIVND (reference sequence).

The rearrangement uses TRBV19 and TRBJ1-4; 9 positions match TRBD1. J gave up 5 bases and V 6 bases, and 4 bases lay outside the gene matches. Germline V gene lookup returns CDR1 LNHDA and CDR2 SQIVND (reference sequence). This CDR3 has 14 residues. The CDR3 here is CASSKGQGNEKLFF. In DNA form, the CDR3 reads TGTGCCAGTAGCAAGGGACAGGGAAATGAAAAACTGTTTTTT.

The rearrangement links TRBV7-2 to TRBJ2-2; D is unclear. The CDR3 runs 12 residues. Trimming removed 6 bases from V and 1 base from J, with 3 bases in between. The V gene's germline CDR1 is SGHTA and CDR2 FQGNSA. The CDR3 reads CASRENTGELFF. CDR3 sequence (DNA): TGTGCCAGCAGAGAGAACACCGGGGAGCTGTTTTTT.

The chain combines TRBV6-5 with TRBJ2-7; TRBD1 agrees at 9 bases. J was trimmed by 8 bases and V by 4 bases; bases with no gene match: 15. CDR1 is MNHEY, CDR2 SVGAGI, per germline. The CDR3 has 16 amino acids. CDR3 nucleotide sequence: TGTGCCAGCAGTTCCACTCCCCGGACAGGGGTGAATCAGCAGTACTTC. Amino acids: CASSSTPRTGVNQQYF.

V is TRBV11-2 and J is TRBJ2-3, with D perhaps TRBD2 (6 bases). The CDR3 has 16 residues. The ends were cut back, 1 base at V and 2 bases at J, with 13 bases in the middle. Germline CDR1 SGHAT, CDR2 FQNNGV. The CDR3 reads CASSLVGTLFTDTQYF. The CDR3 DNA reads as TGTGCCAGCAGCTTAGTGGGGACTTTATTCACAGATACGCAGTATTTT.

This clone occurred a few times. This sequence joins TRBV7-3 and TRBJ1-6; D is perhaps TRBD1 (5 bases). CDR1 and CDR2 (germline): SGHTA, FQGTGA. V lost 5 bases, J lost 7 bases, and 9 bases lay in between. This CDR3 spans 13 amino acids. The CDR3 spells CASSRTGNSPLHF. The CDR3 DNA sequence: TGTGCCAGCAGCCGTACAGGCAATTCACCCCTCCACTTT.

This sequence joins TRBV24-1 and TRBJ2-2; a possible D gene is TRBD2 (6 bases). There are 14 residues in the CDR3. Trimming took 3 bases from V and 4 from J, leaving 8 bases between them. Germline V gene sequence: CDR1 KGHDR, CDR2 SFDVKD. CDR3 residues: CATSDAGGTGELFF. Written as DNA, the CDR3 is TGTGCCACCAGTGATGCCGGGGGCACCGGGGAGCTGTTTTTT.

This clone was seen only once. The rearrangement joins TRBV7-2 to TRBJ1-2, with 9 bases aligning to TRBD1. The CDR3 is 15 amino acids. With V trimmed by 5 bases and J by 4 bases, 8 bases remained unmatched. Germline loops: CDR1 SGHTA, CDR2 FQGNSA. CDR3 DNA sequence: TGTGCCAGCAGCACCGACGGGACAGGGCTCTATGGCTACACCTTC. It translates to CASSTDGTGLYGYTF. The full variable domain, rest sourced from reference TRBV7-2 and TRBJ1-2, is GAGVSQSPSNKVTEKGKDVELRCDPISGHTALYWYRQSLGQGLEFLIYFQGNSAPDKSGLPSDRFSAERTGGSVSTLTIQRTQQEDSAVYLCASSTDGTGLYGYTFGSGTRLTVV.

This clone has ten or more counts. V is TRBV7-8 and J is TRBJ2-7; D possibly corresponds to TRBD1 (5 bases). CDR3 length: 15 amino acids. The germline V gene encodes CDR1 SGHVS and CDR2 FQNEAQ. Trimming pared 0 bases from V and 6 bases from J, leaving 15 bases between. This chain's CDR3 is CASSLADRTRTEQYF. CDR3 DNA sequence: TGTGCCAGCAGCTTAGCCGACAGAACGAGGACCGAGCAGTACTTC.

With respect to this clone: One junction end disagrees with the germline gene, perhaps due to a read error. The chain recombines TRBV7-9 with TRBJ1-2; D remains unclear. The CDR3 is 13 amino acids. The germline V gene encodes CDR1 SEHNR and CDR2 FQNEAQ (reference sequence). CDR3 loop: CASSFGRVLEAPF. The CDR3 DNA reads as TGTGCCAGCAGCTTCGGGCGGGTGTTAGAGGCCCCCTTC.

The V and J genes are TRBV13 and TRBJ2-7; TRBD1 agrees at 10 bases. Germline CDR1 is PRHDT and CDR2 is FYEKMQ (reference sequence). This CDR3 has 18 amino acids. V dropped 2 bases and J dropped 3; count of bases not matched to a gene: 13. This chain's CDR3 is CASSLWGTGTGDGYEQYF. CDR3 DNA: TGTGCCAGCAGCTTATGGGGTACCGGGACAGGGGACGGCTACGAGCAGTACTTC.

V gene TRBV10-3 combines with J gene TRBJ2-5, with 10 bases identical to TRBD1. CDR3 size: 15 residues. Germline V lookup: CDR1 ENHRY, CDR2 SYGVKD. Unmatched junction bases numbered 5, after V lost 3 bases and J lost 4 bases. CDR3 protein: CAISEAGQGGETQYF. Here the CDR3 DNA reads TGTGCCATCAGTGAAGCCGGACAGGGGGGAGAGACCCAGTACTTC.

The CDR3 is CASSPQGHSGNTIYF. The CDR3, as DNA: TGTGCCAGCAGTCCCCAAGGCCACTCTGGAAACACCATATATTTT. The V and J genes are TRBV9 and TRBJ1-3; no firm D call. Germline loops: CDR1 SGDLS, CDR2 YYNGEE. V was clipped by 5 bases and J by 0 bases, with 12 bases between them. CDR3 length: 15 residues.

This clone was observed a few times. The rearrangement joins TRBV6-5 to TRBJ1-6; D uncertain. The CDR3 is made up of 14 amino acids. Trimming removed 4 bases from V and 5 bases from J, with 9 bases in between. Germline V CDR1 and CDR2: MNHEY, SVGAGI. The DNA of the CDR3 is TGTGCCAGCAGTTCCCCCACCAATAATTCACCCCTCCACTTT. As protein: CASSSPTNNSPLHF.

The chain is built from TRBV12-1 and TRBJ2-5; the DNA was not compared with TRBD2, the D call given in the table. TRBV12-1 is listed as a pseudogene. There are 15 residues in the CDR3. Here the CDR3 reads CASSPTTLGIKTQYF. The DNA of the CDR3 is TGTGCCAGCAGTCCAACTACCCTAGGCATCAAGACCCAGTACTTC.

The CDR3 loop is CAWSRYWNTEAFF. CDR3 bases: TGTGCCTGGAGTCGCTACTGGAACACTGAAGCTTTCTTT. The V call is TRBV30, the J call TRBJ1-1; D call uncertain. Germline V lookup: CDR1 GTSNPN, CDR2 SVGIG (reference sequence). Trimming removed 2 bases from V and 1 base from J, with 8 bases in between. The CDR3 is made up of 13 amino acids.

The CDR3 sequence is CASSLAGASTDTQYF. As DNA, the CDR3 is TGTGCCAGCAGCCTAGCGGGAGCTAGCACAGATACGCAGTATTTT. The genes are TRBV6-2 or TRBV6-3 and TRBJ2-3, with TRBD2 matching 10 bases. CDR1 and CDR2 from the germline V gene are MNHEY and SVGEGT. V lost 6 bases to trimming and J lost 0 bases; unmatched junction nucleotides: 3. The CDR3 sequence is 15 residues long.

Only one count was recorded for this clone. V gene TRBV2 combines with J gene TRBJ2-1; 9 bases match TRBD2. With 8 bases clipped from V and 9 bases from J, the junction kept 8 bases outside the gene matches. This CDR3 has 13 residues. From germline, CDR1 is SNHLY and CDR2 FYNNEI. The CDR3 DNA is TGTGCCAGCCGGGTAGCGGGAGTACGTGAGCAGTTCTTC. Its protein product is CASRVAGVREQFF.

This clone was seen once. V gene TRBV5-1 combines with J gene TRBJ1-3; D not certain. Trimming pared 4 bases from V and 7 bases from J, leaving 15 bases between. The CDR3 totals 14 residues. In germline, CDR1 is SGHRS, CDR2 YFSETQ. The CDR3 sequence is CASSLGVVWNTIYF. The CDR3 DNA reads TGCGCCAGCAGCCTAGGCGTTGTCTGGAACACCATATATTTT.

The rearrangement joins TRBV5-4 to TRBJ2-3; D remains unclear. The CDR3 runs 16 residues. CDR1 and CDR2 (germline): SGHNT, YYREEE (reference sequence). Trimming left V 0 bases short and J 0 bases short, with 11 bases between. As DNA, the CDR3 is TGTGCCAGCAGCTTGGACGGAAGAACTAGCACAGATACGCAGTATTTT. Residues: CASSLDGRTSTDTQYF. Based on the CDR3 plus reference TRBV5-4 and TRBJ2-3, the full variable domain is ETGVTQSPTHLIKTRGQQVTLRCSSQSGHNTVSWYQQALGQGPQFIFQYYREEENGRGNFPPRFSGLQFPNYSSELNVNALELDDSALYLCASSLDGRTSTDTQYFGPGTRLTVL.